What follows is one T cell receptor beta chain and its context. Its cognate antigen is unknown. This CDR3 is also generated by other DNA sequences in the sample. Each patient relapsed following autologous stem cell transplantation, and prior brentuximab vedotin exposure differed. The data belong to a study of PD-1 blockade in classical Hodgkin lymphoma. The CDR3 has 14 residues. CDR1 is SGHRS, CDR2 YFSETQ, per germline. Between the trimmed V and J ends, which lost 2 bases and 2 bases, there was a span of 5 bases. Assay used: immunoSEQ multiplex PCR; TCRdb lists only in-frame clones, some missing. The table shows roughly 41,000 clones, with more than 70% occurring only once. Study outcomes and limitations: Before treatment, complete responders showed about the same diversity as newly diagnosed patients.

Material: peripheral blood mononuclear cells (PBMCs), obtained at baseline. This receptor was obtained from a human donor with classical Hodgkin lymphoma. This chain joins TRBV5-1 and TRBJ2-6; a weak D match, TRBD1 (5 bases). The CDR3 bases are TGCGCCAGCAGCTTAGGGGCTGGGGCCAACGTCCTGACTTTC. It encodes CASSLGAGANVLTF.